What follows describes a single T cell receptor (beta chain). This table comes from immunoSEQ multiplex PCR, and its TCRdb copy is limited to in-frame clones, with some not included. This sample has fewer than 85,000 clones, with about 88% found just once. The CDR3 spans 16 residues. V lost 1 base and J lost 5; bases outside the gene matches: 4. Germline V CDR1 and CDR2: SGHTA, FQGNSA. The data stem from a study of OX40 agonist ivuxolimab in advanced cancers. This receptor was identified in an adult with an advanced solid tumor such as melanoma, head and neck, liver or kidney cancer. This chain joins TRBV7-2 and TRBJ1-6, with 8 nucleotides matching TRBD1. This sample comprised CD4+ or CD8+ T cells sorted from blood, obtained in a trial of the OX40 agonist ivuxolimab. CDR3 nucleotide sequence: TGTGCCAGCAGCTTAGGGACAGGGCACCATAATTCACCCCTCCACTTT. Translated: CASSLGTGHHNSPLHF.